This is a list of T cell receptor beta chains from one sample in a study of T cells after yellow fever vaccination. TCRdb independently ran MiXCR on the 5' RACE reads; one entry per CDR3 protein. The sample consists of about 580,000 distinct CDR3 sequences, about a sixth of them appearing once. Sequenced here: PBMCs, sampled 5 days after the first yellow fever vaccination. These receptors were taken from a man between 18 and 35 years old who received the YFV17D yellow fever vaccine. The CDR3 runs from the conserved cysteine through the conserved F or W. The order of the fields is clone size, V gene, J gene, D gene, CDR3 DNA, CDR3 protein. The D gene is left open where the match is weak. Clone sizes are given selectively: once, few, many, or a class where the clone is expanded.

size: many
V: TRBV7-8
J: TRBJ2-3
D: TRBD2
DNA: TGTGCCAGCCACTTTCGGTATACTAGCGCAACAGATACGCAGTATTTT
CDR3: CASHFRYTSATDTQYF

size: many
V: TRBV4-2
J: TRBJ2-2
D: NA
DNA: TGTGCCAGCAGCCAAGCGGAATGGAACACCGGGGAGCTGTTTTTT
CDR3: CASSQAEWNTGELFF

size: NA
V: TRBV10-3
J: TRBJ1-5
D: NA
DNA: TGTGCCATCAGTGAGTCGGGCAGGGCAAGCGGCCAGCCCCAGCATTTT
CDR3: CAISESGRASGQPQHF

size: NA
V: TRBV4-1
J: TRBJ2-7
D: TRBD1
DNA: TGCGCCAGCAGCCTCTCCAAACCCGGGACAGGGTACGAGCAGTACTTC
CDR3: CASSLSKPGTGYEQYF

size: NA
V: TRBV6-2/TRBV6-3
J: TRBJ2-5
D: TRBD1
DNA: TGTGCCAGCACCAAGGGACAGAAGAAAGAGACCCAGTACTTC
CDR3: CASTKGQKKETQYF

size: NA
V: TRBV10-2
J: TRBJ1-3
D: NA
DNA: TGCGCCAGCTGGCAGGGCCTAAGCTCTGGAAACACCATATATTTT
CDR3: CASWQGLSSGNTIYF

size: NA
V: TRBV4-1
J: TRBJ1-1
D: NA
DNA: TGCGCCAGCAGCCAAAGGGCCACAGGGTCGGACACTGAAGCTTTCTTT
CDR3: CASSQRATGSDTEAFF

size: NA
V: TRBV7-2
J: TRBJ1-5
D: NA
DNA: TGTGCCAGCAGCTGGCAGGGGACGGTGAATCAGCCCCAGCATTTT
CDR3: CASSWQGTVNQPQHF

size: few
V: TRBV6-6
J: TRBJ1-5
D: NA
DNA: TGTGCCAGCAGTTGGAGGGGCAATCAGCCCCAGCATTTT
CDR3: CASSWRGNQPQHF

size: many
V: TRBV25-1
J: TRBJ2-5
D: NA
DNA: TGTGCCAGCAGTGGAGGGACACGCCAAGAGACCCAGTACTTC
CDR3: CASSGGTRQETQYF

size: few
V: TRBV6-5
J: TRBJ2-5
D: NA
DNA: TGTGCCAGCAGTTATTCTTGGGGAGAAGAGACCCAGTACTTC
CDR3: CASSYSWGEETQYF

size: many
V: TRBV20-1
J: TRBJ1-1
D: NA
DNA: TGCAGTGCTAGAAGGGGGAACACTGAAGCTTTCTTT
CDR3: CSARRGNTEAFF

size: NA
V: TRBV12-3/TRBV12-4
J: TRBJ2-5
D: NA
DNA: TGTGCCAGCAGCAAAATCCCGGGCTCTCAAGAGACCCAGTACTTC
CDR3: CASSKIPGSQETQYF

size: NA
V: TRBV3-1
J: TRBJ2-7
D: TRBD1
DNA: TGTGCCAGCAGCGTATGGGACAGGTCCTACGAGCAGTACTTC
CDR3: CASSVWDRSYEQYF

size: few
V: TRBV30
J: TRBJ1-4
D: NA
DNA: TGTGCCTGGAGCCCGGGACACCGTAATGAAAAACTGTTTTTT
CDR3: CAWSPGHRNEKLFF

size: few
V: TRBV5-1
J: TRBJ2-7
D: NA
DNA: TGCGCCAGCGCCGGAACTCCCCCGTCCGAGCAGTACTTC
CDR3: CASAGTPPSEQYF

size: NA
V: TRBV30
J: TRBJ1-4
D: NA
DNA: TGTGCCTGGAGTGGCTGGGGGACAACTAATGAAAAACTGTTTTTT
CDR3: CAWSGWGTTNEKLFF

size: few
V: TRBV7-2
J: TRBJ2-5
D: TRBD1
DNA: TGTGCCAGCAGCTATCAGGGAACAGGGGGAGAGACCCAGTACTTC
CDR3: CASSYQGTGGETQYF

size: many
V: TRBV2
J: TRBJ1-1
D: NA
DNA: TGTGCCAGCCGGGGGAACAGGAACACTGAAGCTTTCTTT
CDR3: CASRGNRNTEAFF

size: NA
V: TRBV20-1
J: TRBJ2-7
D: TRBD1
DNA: TGCAGTGCTAGGGACAGGGTGGTTGTCGAGCAGTACTTC
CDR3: CSARDRVVVEQYF

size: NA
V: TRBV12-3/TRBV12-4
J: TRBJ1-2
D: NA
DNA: TGTGCCAGCACCCTGGACGGGCTCTATGGCTACACCTTC
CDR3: CASTLDGLYGYTF

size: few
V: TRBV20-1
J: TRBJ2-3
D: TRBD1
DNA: TGCAGTGCGAGCCGGGACAGTCTTTTCGTAGATACGCAGTATTTT
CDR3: CSASRDSLFVDTQYF

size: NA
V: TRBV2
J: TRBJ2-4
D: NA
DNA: TGTGCCAGCAGTGAAGGGGGGGCTGCAGCCAAAAACATTCAGTACTTC
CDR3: CASSEGGAAAKNIQYF

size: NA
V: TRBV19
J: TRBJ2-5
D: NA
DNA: TGTGCCAGTAGTATAGCGGGGGAGTACCAAGAGACCCAGTACTTC
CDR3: CASSIAGEYQETQYF

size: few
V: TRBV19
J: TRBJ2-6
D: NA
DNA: TGTGCCAGTAGTTTCCCGGGCGGCCTCTCTGGGGCCAACGTCCTGACTTTC
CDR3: CASSFPGGLSGANVLTF

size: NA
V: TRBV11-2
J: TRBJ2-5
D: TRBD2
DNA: TGTGCCAGCAGCTACCCAAGGACTAGCCGGTTACAAGAGACCCAGTACTTC
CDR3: CASSYPRTSRLQETQYF

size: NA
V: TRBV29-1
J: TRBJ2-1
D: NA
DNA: TGCAGCGTTGAAGGTAGGGGGAGGAATGAGCAGTTCTTC
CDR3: CSVEGRGRNEQFF